The clone carrying this T cell receptor beta chain has a single count. These data are taken from a study of blood T cell dynamics during melanoma immunotherapy. The time point is: week 3, after first cycle of checkpoint inhibitor. Prior systemic cancer therapy, immunosuppressant use and other active malignancies excluded patients. Trimming cost V 6 bases and J 7 bases; bases outside gene matches: 10. The CDR3 has 15 amino acids. Germline V gene data show CDR1 as MNHEY and CDR2 as SMNVEV (reference sequence). Every bulk PBMC sample received the same 350 ng of DNA. Libraries were prepared by immunoSEQ multiplex PCR; TCRdb keeps only in-frame clonotypes and omits some of them. The table lists 15,000 or so clones, around nine tenths of them singletons.

Material: blood, obtained from a patient treated with checkpoint blockade. The gene calls are TRBV27 and TRBJ2-7; 12 nucleotides agree with TRBD2. The TCR was taken from a human donor with melanoma. CDR3 region: CASRSGLAGNGEQYF. The CDR3 DNA is TGTGCCAGCAGATCAGGACTAGCGGGAAATGGGGAGCAGTACTTC.